The sequence of this T cell receptor beta chain was determined in a study of Ad26.COV2.S vaccination and SARS-CoV-2 variants. Study overall: A participant enrolled in the COV1001 Ad26.COV2.S trial arm provided the sample. Study-level findings and limits: Across vaccine and placebo recipients, the breadth of non-spike TCRs was similar.

CDR1 and CDR2 (germline): LNHDA, SQIVND (reference sequence). The CDR3 has 14 amino acids. The V end was cut by 3 bases, the J end by 4 bases, with 10 bases between. Treatment noted: about 20 received Ad26.COV2.S at low or high dose, single or two shots; 5 received placebo; per-sample allocation not given. Collection of samples fell on day 63 after the first vaccine or placebo injection. An 18-55-year-old adult in Boston served as donor. TCRdb's copy holds only in-frame clones and misses some; the assay was immunoSEQ multiplex PCR. This table has under 550,000 clones, roughly 90% appearing once. This clone was seen only once. The antigen is unknown.

Sequences were derived from peripheral blood, sampled in a trial of Ad26.COV2.S vaccine versus placebo. The chain uses TRBV19 and TRBJ2-1, with D possibly being TRBD1 or TRBD2 (5 bases each). The clonotype was recovered from a person aged 18 to 65 who received the Ad26.COV2.S COVID-19 vaccine or a placebo. CDR3 sequence reads: CASSMGPVYNEQFF. The CDR3 nucleotides read TGTGCCAGTAGTATGGGACCCGTGTACAATGAGCAGTTCTTC.